Listed here are 10 T cell receptor beta chains from one sample, sequenced in a study of shared clonotypes between healthy human individuals. TCRdb keeps only in-frame clones here, not all; method: immunoSEQ multiplex PCR. The repertoire holds hundreds of thousands of clones, with around 73% as singletons. The sample was memory CD4+ T cells sorted from blood. Subset of the sample: CD45RA-negative fraction. The receptors shown here come from a woman in her twenties or thirties in good health.

This clone was counted only a few times. This chain uses TRBV19 with TRBJ1-5, with 9 positions matching TRBD1. Germline CDR1 is LNHDA and CDR2 is SQIVND (reference sequence). The CDR3 extends over 13 amino acids. V lost 4 bases and J lost 6; bases outside the gene matches: 1. CDR3 coding DNA: TGTGCCAGTAGTAGGACAGGGGCTCAGCCCCAGCATTTT. Protein: CASSRTGAQPQHF.

This chain connects TRBV6-1 to TRBJ2-6, with D uncertain. Per the germline V gene, CDR1 is MNHNS and CDR2 is SASEGT. CDR3 length equals 16 residues. Trimming pared 0 bases from V and 0 bases from J, leaving 6 bases between. CDR3 sequence reads: CASSEAPHSGANVLTF. The CDR3 DNA sequence: TGTGCCAGCAGTGAAGCACCCCACTCTGGGGCCAACGTCCTGACTTTC.

In the case of this clone: Given a much more abundant clone one base away, this may be a read error. This CDR3 is also generated by other DNA sequences in the sample. The chain employs TRBV11-2 and TRBJ2-7; D perhaps matches TRBD2 (5 bases). The CDR3 sequence is 12 residues long. Germline CDR1 and CDR2: SGHAT and FQNNGV. V dropped 2 bases and J dropped 4 bases, with 6 bases sitting between them. Written as DNA, the CDR3 is TGTGCCAGCAGCTTACCGGGGTACGAGCAGTACTTC. It encodes CASSLPGYEQYF.

The rearrangement links TRBV5-5 to TRBJ1-3; no firm D call. The CDR3 spans 15 residues. With 0 bases removed from V and 2 bases from J, the gap between germline ends came to 9 bases. CDR1 SGHKS and CDR2 YYEKEE come from the germline V gene (reference sequence). CDR3 coding DNA: TGTGCCAGCAGCTTGGCCATTGGTGCTGGAAACACCATATATTTT. Amino acids: CASSLAIGAGNTIYF.

This CDR3 is CASVLTSGSSYEQYF. DNA for the CDR3: TGTGCCAGCGTTCTGACTAGCGGAAGCTCCTACGAGCAGTACTTC. The chain carries TRBV11-2 and TRBJ2-7; 9 nucleotides line up with TRBD2. Germline CDR1 is SGHAT and CDR2 is FQNNGV. V was clipped by 8 bases and J by 0 bases; unmatched bases: 8. The CDR3 is 15 residues long. The full variable domain, with the rest looked up from reference TRBV11-2 and TRBJ2-7, is EAGVAQSPRYKIIEKRQSVAFWCNPISGHATLYWYQQILGQGPKLLIQFQNNGVVDDSQLPKDRFSAERLKGVDSTLKIQPAKLEDSAVYLCASVLTSGSSYEQYFGPGTRLTVT.

This clone was seen a handful of times. The chain couples TRBV19 to TRBJ1-5; D is uncertain. The CDR3 runs 14 residues. The ends were cut back, 5 bases at V and 9 bases at J, with 17 bases in the middle. Germline values: CDR1 LNHDA, CDR2 SQIVND (reference sequence). The CDR3 DNA follows: TGTGCCAGTAGTTATACTAAAGCCGCTCCGCCCCAGCATTTT. Its protein is CASSYTKAAPPQHF.

V and J are TRBV5-1 and TRBJ2-3; TRBD2 matches at 8 bases. From germline, CDR1 is SGHRS and CDR2 YFSETQ. This CDR3 is 15 amino acids long. With V trimmed by 2 bases and J by 2 bases, 4 bases remained unmatched. The CDR3, as DNA: TGCGCCAGCAGCTTAGCGCGGGAGGACACAGATACGCAGTATTTT. Translating it yields CASSLAREDTDTQYF.

V gene TRBV5-1 combines with J gene TRBJ2-1; 10 bases agree with TRBD2. The CDR3 consists of 15 residues. Germline V gene lookup returns CDR1 SGHRS and CDR2 YFSETQ. Unmatched junction bases numbered 3, after V lost 0 bases and J lost 6 bases. CDR3 sequence: CASSLALAGANEQFF. The CDR3 region has the DNA TGCGCCAGCAGCTTGGCGCTAGCGGGAGCCAATGAGCAGTTCTTC.

The J gene is TRBJ2-2, the V gene TRBV7-9, with TRBD2 as a possible D gene (6 bases). The germline V and J ends were trimmed by 1 base and 3 bases, with 15 bases remaining between them. Germline V gene sequence: CDR1 SEHNR, CDR2 FQNEAQ (reference sequence). The CDR3 is made up of 17 amino acids. Here the CDR3 DNA reads TGTGCCAGCAGCTTAGTAACCCCGCGGGGCCACACCGGGGAGCTGTTTTTT. This gives the protein CASSLVTPRGHTGELFF.

This clone occurred a few times. V and J are TRBV6-5 and TRBJ1-1; D not certain. The CDR3 is 14 amino acids. Germline CDR1 is MNHEY and CDR2 is SVGAGI. V was trimmed by 2 bases and J by 5 bases, leaving 12 bases between them. CDR3 DNA: TGTGCCAGCAGTTACGCACACCAGTTAACTGAAGCTTTCTTT. This sequence encodes CASSYAHQLTEAFF.